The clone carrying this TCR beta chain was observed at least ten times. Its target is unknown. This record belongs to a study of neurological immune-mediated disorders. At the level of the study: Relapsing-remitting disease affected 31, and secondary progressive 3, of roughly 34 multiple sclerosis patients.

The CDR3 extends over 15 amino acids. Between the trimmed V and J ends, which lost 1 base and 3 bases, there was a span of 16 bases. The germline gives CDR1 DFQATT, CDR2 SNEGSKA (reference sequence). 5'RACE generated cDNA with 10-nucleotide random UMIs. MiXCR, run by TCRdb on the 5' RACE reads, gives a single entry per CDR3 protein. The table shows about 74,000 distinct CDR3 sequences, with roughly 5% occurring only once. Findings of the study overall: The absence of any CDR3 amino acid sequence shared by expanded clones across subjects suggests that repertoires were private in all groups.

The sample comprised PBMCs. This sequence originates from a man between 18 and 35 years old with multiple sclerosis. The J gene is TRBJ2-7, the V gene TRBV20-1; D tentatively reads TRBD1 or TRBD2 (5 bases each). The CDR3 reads CSARGIREPGYEQYF. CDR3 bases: TGCAGTGCTAGAGGTATCAGGGAGCCGGGCTACGAGCAGTACTTC.